These T cell receptor beta chains were read from a single sample in a study of STAT5B mutations in CD4+ large granular lymphocyte leukemia. TCRdb's copy holds only in-frame clones and misses some; the assay was immunoSEQ multiplex PCR. The table has 950 to 1,500 clones, about 77% seen once; the top ten hold over 90%. The sequenced sample consisted of PBMCs. These receptors were collected from a man in his 70s with CD4+ T-cell large granular lymphocyte leukemia. The CDR3 runs from the conserved cysteine through the conserved F or W. D genes are given only for firm matches. Clone size is not always given. Where it is, it says once, few, many or a class for expanded clones.

cdr3_nt cdr3_aa d_call j_call v_call clone_size
TGTGCCAGTACCGGGACAGCCTCCTACAATGAGCAGTTCTTC CASTGTASYNEQFF TRBD1 TRBJ2-1 TRBV19 -
TGTGCCAGCAGCGACCTGGGGACAGCAAGGAATTCACCCCTCCACTTT CASSDLGTARNSPLHF TRBD1 TRBJ1-6 TRBV11-3 -
TGCGCCAGCAGCTCCGACGGTGGGGGCTACACCTTC CASSSDGGGYTF - TRBJ1-2 TRBV4-3 -
TGTGCCAGCAGTCCCAGGGACCCAACCTACGAGCAGTACTTC CASSPRDPTYEQYF - TRBJ2-7 TRBV7-2 -
TGTGCCAGCAGCCCCAGCCAAGAGACCCAGTACTTC CASSPSQETQYF - TRBJ2-5 TRBV7-6 -
TGTGCCAGCAGTGCGGCTAGCCGATCTAATGAGCAGTTCTTC CASSAASRSNEQFF - TRBJ2-1 TRBV2 -
TGTGCCAGCTCTTACGGACTGTTCCAAGAGACCCAGTACTTC CASSYGLFQETQYF - TRBJ2-5 TRBV18 few
TGCGCCAGCAGCCAAGTTCAGGCGGTTACCCGCTACGAGCAGTACTTC CASSQVQAVTRYEQYF - TRBJ2-7 TRBV4-1 once
TGTGCCAGCAGCACCAACGGGGGGAACTTTGAGCAGTACTTC CASSTNGGNFEQYF TRBD2 TRBJ2-7 TRBV7-2 -
TGTGCCAGCAGCTACCTCAAGAGGGGTCGTGGAAACACTGAAGCTTTCTTT CASSYLKRGRGNTEAFF - TRBJ1-1 TRBV5-6 -
TGTGCCAGCAGCTTGTTGTCAGGAGAAACTAATGAAAAACTGTTTTTT CASSLLSGETNEKLFF - TRBJ1-4 TRBV5-6 -
TGTGCCAGCACTTCCCCCTTTTGGGACTATGGCTACACCTTC CASTSPFWDYGYTF - TRBJ1-2 TRBV6-5 -
TGTGCCAGCAGCGCGACACAAGACTACGAGCAGTACTTC CASSATQDYEQYF - TRBJ2-7 TRBV2 -
TGTGCCAGCAGCAGCGCCGGGACAAGCTCTGGAAACACCATATATTTT CASSSAGTSSGNTIYF - TRBJ1-3 TRBV7-6 -
TGCGCCAGCAGTCCCCCGGGACAGTGGGAGACCCAGTACTTC CASSPPGQWETQYF TRBD1 TRBJ2-5 TRBV23-1 -
TGTGCCAGCAGCCGCGGGTCGGGAGTTAGCAATCAGCCCCAGCATTTT CASSRGSGVSNQPQHF - TRBJ1-5 TRBV5-8 -
TGTGCCAGCAGCTTAGACGAGGGGGTGGGGGAGCTGTTTTTT CASSLDEGVGELFF - TRBJ2-2 TRBV11-2 -
TGCGCCAGCAGCCAAAGTTGGCGGGGGTTTAACGAGCAGTACTTC CASSQSWRGFNEQYF TRBD2 TRBJ2-7 TRBV4-1 -
TGTGCCAGTACTCAGGGAAGCTCTGGGGCCAACGTCCTGACTTTC CASTQGSSGANVLTF - TRBJ2-6 TRBV19 -
TGTGCCAGCAGCTCAAGCCCGACAGGGAACTCTATTGGCTACACCTTC CASSSSPTGNSIGYTF TRBD1 TRBJ1-2 TRBV7-2 -
TGTGCCAGCACCCGACAGGGGGCCGGGGTTAGGGGAGCTTTCTTT CASTRQGAGVRGAFF TRBD1 TRBJ1-1 TRBV6-5 -
TGCGCCAGCAGCTTGGGGGGGGCGACGGCAACTAATGAAAAACTGTTTTTT CASSLGGATATNEKLFF - TRBJ1-4 TRBV5-1 few
TGTGCCAGCAGTTACCAGGGACAGAGTAAGCAGTACTTC CASSYQGQSKQYF - TRBJ2-7 TRBV21-1 -
TGTGCCAGCTCGGGACTAGGGTACGAGCAGTACTTC CASSGLGYEQYF TRBD2 TRBJ2-7 TRBV18 -
TGTGCCAGCACTGACGGACAAACCTCCGGTGAGCAGTTCTTC CASTDGQTSGEQFF - TRBJ2-1 TRBV7-6 -
TGTGCCAGCAGCTGGGGACAGGGGGCTTCGAACACTGAAGCTTTCTTT CASSWGQGASNTEAFF TRBD1 TRBJ1-1 TRBV7-8 -
TGTGCCAGCAGCCCTGACAGGGGCTTGTACAATGAGCAGTTCTTC CASSPDRGLYNEQFF TRBD1 TRBJ2-1 TRBV11-3 -
TGTGCCAGCGCAGGGCAGACATTCCGGCCCGGGGAGCTGTTTTTT CASAGQTFRPGELFF - TRBJ2-2 TRBV6-5 -
TGTGCCAGCAGCCCAGACCAGGGCGGGGAGCTGTTTTTT CASSPDQGGELFF - TRBJ2-2 TRBV7-9 -
TGTGCCAGTAGAGGGGGACAGGGAGGCACCGGGGAGCTGTTTTTT CASRGGQGGTGELFF TRBD1 TRBJ2-2 TRBV19 -
TGCGCCAGCAGCCAAGGGGAGACAGGGGGGGACAAGCAGTTCTTC CASSQGETGGDKQFF TRBD1 TRBJ2-1 TRBV4-1 -
TGTGCCAGCAGTTACCAGGGACAGAGTAAGCAGTACTTC CASSYQGQSKQYF TRBD1 TRBJ2-7 TRBV6-5 hyperexpanded
TGTGCCAGCAGCGCCTCACAGGGGAGGGGATTCGAGCAGTACTTC CASSASQGRGFEQYF - TRBJ2-7 TRBV9 once
TGTGCAAGTCGCTTCCTGGGGCTGAACACTGAAGCTTTCTTT CASRFLGLNTEAFF - TRBJ1-1 TRBV12-2 -
TGTGCCAGCAGCTTGGGAGGGCAAGAGACCCAGTACTTC CASSLGGQETQYF - TRBJ2-5 TRBV5-5 -
TGCGCCAGTAAACAGGGGAACACTGAAGCTTTCTTT CASKQGNTEAFF - TRBJ1-1 TRBV10-2 few
TGTGCCAGCAGCTTAGTGACCGGGTCCGGAAACACCATATATTTT CASSLVTGSGNTIYF - TRBJ1-3 TRBV13 -
TGTGCCAGCTCGGACTGGGTTGACAATGAGCAGTTCTTC CASSDWVDNEQFF - TRBJ2-1 TRBV6-5 -
TGTGCCAGCAGTGATTGGGCCCACTACGAGCAGTACTTC CASSDWAHYEQYF - TRBJ2-7 TRBV6-1 once
TGTGCCAGCAGTGTCGGGCAGACGAGCTCCTATAATTCACCCCTCCACTTT CASSVGQTSSYNSPLHF - TRBJ1-6 TRBV2 -
TGTGCCAGCAGCCAGCGGGCCTCGCTGTACACCGGGGAGCTGTTTTTT CASSQRASLYTGELFF - TRBJ2-2 TRBV7-2 -
TGTGCCAGCAGCTTAGGTCCGAGGACCGAAGATACGCAGTATTTT CASSLGPRTEDTQYF - TRBJ2-3 TRBV7-2 -
TGTGCCAGCAGCTTGGGTCTTTCGGGAGCGACCGGGGAGCTGTTTTTT CASSLGLSGATGELFF - TRBJ2-2 TRBV5-4 -
TGTGCCAGCTCACCACGGGCTAGCGCAGATACGCAGTATTTT CASSPRASADTQYF - TRBJ2-3 TRBV18 -
TGTGCCTGGAGAGGACAGGACAGAACCTACGAGCAGTACTTC CAWRGQDRTYEQYF TRBD1 TRBJ2-7 TRBV30 -
TGTGCCAGCATGAGGGTGGTTAGGGAGACCCAGTACTTC CASMRVVRETQYF - TRBJ2-5 TRBV7-9 -
TGTGCCAGCAGTTACCAGGGACAGAGTAAGCAGTACTTC CASSYQGQSKQYF TRBD1 TRBJ2-7 TRBV6-6 medium-sized
TGTGCCAGCAGCTTAGCTCTAGCTATCAGCGAGCAGTACTTC CASSLALAISEQYF - TRBJ2-7 TRBV7-9 -